This TCR beta chain derives from a study of T cells in Graves' hyperthyroidism and ophthalmopathy (dated by TCRdb to between 2019 and 2020). For the wider study: Peripheral blood samples were taken at initial diagnosis, before any treatment was given. TCR V-J signatures able to tell the groups apart were searched for in a discovery cohort of 100 or so patients, of whom 40 to 45 had Graves' ophthalmopathy and around 56 had stable Graves' hyperthyroidism. Prospective prediction of ophthalmopathy was tested in an independent validation cohort of some 20 hyperthyroidism patients and 15 to 17 patients who later progressed to ophthalmopathy. The 75 to 100 discovery patients were randomly divided into training and test sets at a 7:3 ratio. In addition, the study compared T-cell repertoires in thyroid tissue and in blood from six Graves' hyperthyroidism patients. After sampling, hyperthyroidism patients received methimazole starting at 30 mg daily, and ophthalmopathy patients received high-dose intravenous methylprednisolone. According to the paper, TCR Vbeta CDR3 sequencing was carried out on approximately 140 peripheral blood samples, which came from around 43 ophthalmopathy, 75 or so hyperthyroidism and approximately 17 progressor patients.

Results the study describes overall, beyond this receptor: In validation, progression to ophthalmopathy was predicted by the model with 70% to 71% sensitivity and 72.22% specificity, a median of approximately 6.5 months before onset. Most expanded thyroid clonotypes (frequency above 0.001) were also detected in blood, suggesting blood repertoires may reflect thyroid immune responses. Ophthalmopathy was separated from stable hyperthyroidism by a 13 V-J signature model, with 87.88% sensitivity and about 81% specificity obtained in cross-validation and 80%/75% obtained in testing. No statistical method was used to set the sample size in advance, and investigators knew the group allocation.

The TCR beta CDR3 regions were amplified from RNA transcripts. The TCR CDR3 was subjected to a first round of RT-PCR using the HTBI primer set and the Qiagen OneStep RT-PCR kit. A second multiplex PCR round built the libraries, followed by size selection and purification. Libraries were sequenced paired-end with 100 bp reads on an Illumina HiSeq2000. In the original analysis: SOAPnuke was used to process the raw data, removing reads that contained adapters or uncalled bases, had a mean Phred below 15, or lacked an exact match to the constant primer or identifier. High-quality paired reads were merged with COPE v1.2.5, and unique nucleotide sequences were defined as clonotypes. MiTCR v1.1 was used to align the clonotypes against IMGT TRBV, TRBD and TRBJ reference segments. Only V-J combinations with frequency above 0.0001, covering about 99% of repertoires, were analysed. A TCS score was defined as the ratio between F50 (clonal expansion) and ExV (chaos), using BLOSUM62-based TCRdist between CDR3 peptides within each V-J. Welch's t-statistics and random forest reduced 450 to 600 V-J features to about 13, which were used in a naive Bayes classifier (R e1071). The public reads were run again by TCRdb, first through fastp at Q25 and then through MiXCR, and only productive beta chains were kept. Every entry covers one CDR3 protein and lists the most common genes and DNA from its rows. TCRdb's processing, not the study's, gives the V and J calls here. This sample holds about 600,000 distinct CDR3 sequences; about a sixth were observed only once. Around 3.5% of the sample is in the top ten clones.

This clonotype was seen ten or more times. It lacks a known antigen. Base qualities are not at hand, and no much larger clone is one base apart. Ophthalmopathy patients had moderately to severely active disease, Clinical Activity Score of at least 3, NOSPECS grade of at least 4, and duration under 3 months. The study excluded patients with uncontrolled infections, other autoimmune diseases, pregnancy or lactation. Diagnoses were established on the basis of clinical symptoms, serum thyroxine and TRAb, thyroid ultrasound, and orbital computed tomography. Ficoll-Paque density gradient centrifugation was used to isolate PBMCs from 8.5 to 10 ml of fresh peripheral blood. Total RNA was extracted with Trizol reagent, and quality was checked on an Agilent 2100 Bioanalyzer. Relative to germline, V is 1 base shorter and J is 2 bases shorter, with 15 bases between their ends. CDR1 and CDR2 (SGHTA, FQGNSA) derive from the germline V gene. The CDR3, cysteine through phenylalanine, is 17 amino acids long. Just the 51-base CDR3 DNA is kept, in frame starting at base 1.

The chain was built from TRBV7-2 and TRBJ2-1; a tentative D match to TRBD2 spans 5 bases. The receptor was isolated from a woman between 40 and 50 years old with Graves' ophthalmopathy. Specimen: blood. Read as DNA, the sequence is TGTGCCAGCAGCTTAGTGGCCGGCGGACTCACCTACAATGAGCAGTTCTTC. The translation is CASSLVAGGLTYNEQFF.